Listed below are T cell receptor beta chains from one sample, sequenced in a study of T cells after yellow fever vaccination. Each CDR3 protein gets one entry after TCRdb re-called the 5' RACE reads with MiXCR. The sample lists 130,000 or so distinct CDR3 sequences, roughly 15% occurring once. The sample consisted of CD8+ T cells sorted from PBMCs, taken 5 days after the yellow fever booster vaccination. The receptors originated from a man aged 18 to 29 who received the YFV17D yellow fever vaccine. CDR3s include the opening cysteine and the closing phenylalanine or tryptophan. D genes are given only for firm matches. Size is omitted from some rows. Given values are once, few, many or a class for expanded clones.

J,V,size,D,CDR3,DNA
TRBJ2-1,TRBV7-9,-,TRBD1,CASSSTATGASYNEQFF,TGTGCCAGCAGCTCAACAGCGACAGGGGCCTCCTACAATGAGCAGTTCTTC
TRBJ2-3,TRBV10-3,few,-,CAISESMVRTDTQYF,TGTGCCATCAGTGAGTCGATGGTGCGCACAGATACGCAGTATTTT
TRBJ2-1,TRBV7-6,-,-,CASSLLGQGIGFYNEQFF,TGTGCCAGCAGCCTCCTTGGGCAGGGTATAGGGTTTTACAATGAGCAGTTCTTC
TRBJ1-2,TRBV29-1,few,-,CSVDRDDGYTF,TGCAGCGTTGACAGGGATGATGGCTACACCTTC
TRBJ2-1,TRBV27,once,-,CASSPFGASLGQFF,TGTGCCAGCAGTCCCTTCGGGGCGTCCCTTGGGCAGTTCTTC
TRBJ1-5,TRBV6-2/TRBV6-3,large,-,CASRSLQGNQPQHF,TGTGCCAGCAGATCACTACAGGGCAATCAGCCCCAGCATTTT
TRBJ1-3,TRBV14,-,-,CASSPGRLGGNTIYF,TGTGCCAGCAGCCCCGGCAGGTTAGGTGGAAACACCATATATTTT
TRBJ1-1,TRBV4-1,-,-,CASSQGDVGDTEAFF,TGCGCCAGCAGCCAAGGGGACGTTGGGGACACTGAAGCTTTCTTT
TRBJ1-1,TRBV7-2,few,-,CASSGTGYTEAFF,TGTGCCAGCAGCGGCACGGGGTACACTGAAGCTTTCTTT
TRBJ1-1,TRBV19,once,-,CASSALEGTEAFF,TGTGCCAGTAGTGCCCTCGAGGGGACTGAAGCTTTCTTT